The 4 T cell receptor beta chains given below trace back to one sample, sequenced in a study of identifying expanded T cells in peripheral blood. Sequenced by immunoSEQ multiplex PCR; TCRdb stores in-frame clones only, minus some. The sample has around 68,000 clones; 70% to 90% are singletons. The sequenced sample was blood. The receptor source for this set is a person aged 18 to 70 in good health.

The chain carries TRBV5-4 and TRBJ2-7; 11 nucleotides agree with TRBD2. The CDR3 runs to 15 residues. Germline V gene sequence: CDR1 SGHNT, CDR2 YYREEE (reference sequence). Trimming at V came to 0 bases and at J to 3 bases, leaving 2 bases not matched to a gene. CDR3 sequence: CASSLGTSGYYEQYF. The CDR3 DNA reads TGTGCCAGCAGCTTGGGGACTAGCGGGTACTACGAGCAGTACTTC. Combining the CDR3 with reference TRBV5-4 and TRBJ2-7 gives the whole variable domain ETGVTQSPTHLIKTRGQQVTLRCSSQSGHNTVSWYQQALGQGPQFIFQYYREEENGRGNFPPRFSGLQFPNYSSELNVNALELDDSALYLCASSLGTSGYYEQYFGPGTRLTVT.

The J gene is TRBJ1-2, the V gene TRBV29-1; 8 bases match TRBD1. The CDR3 contains 15 residues. Germline CDR1 is SQVTM and CDR2 is ANQGSEA. V gave up 5 bases and J gave up 5 bases; unmatched junction bases: 13. DNA of the CDR3: TGCAGCGTTACTGGACAGGGCGGTCGACGATATGGCTACACCTTC. Protein sequence: CSVTGQGGRRYGYTF.

The chain links TRBV7-2 to TRBJ1-2; D perhaps matches TRBD1 (6 bases). The CDR3 length is 14 residues. From germline, CDR1 is SGHTA and CDR2 FQGNSA. Trimming removed 5 bases at V and 3 bases at J, with 13 bases between. CDR3 amino acids: CASSTGTEYYGYTF. The CDR3 nucleotides read TGTGCCAGCAGCACAGGGACGGAATACTATGGCTACACCTTC. Drawing the rest from reference TRBV7-2 and TRBJ1-2, the complete variable domain is GAGVSQSPSNKVTEKGKDVELRCDPISGHTALYWYRQSLGQGLEFLIYFQGNSAPDKSGLPSDRFSAERTGGSVSTLTIQRTQQEDSAVYLCASSTGTEYYGYTFGSGTRLTVV.

CDR3 loop: CASSYRAEETQYF. As DNA, the CDR3 is TGTGCCAGCAGTTACAGAGCGGAAGAGACCCAGTACTTC. V and J are TRBV6-6 and TRBJ2-5; tentative D call: TRBD2 (5 bases). There are 13 residues in the CDR3. Germline CDR1 and CDR2: MNHNY and SVGAGI (reference sequence). The germline V and J ends were trimmed by 2 bases and 3 bases, with 7 bases remaining between them.